The clone carrying this T cell receptor beta chain has just a few counts. The data belong to a study of blood T cell repertoires in COVID-19. On the study more broadly: The United States, Italy and Spain supplied acute and convalescent COVID-19 samples.

This CDR3 comprises 16 residues. Germline loops: CDR1 SGHVS, CDR2 FNYEAQ. V lost 1 base and J lost 1; bases outside the gene matches: 6. Everyone who took part was roughly 18 to 89 years old, and they came from roughly 25 US areas. Researchers sorted participants into cohorts using their self-reported clinical history. Here immunoSEQ multiplex PCR was the method, and the copy in TCRdb shows in-frame clones only, minus some. The table includes 200,000 to 250,000 clones, roughly 80% detected once. This TCR was recovered from a middle-aged woman with acute COVID-19. Sequenced material: PBMCs or T cells enriched from blood (not recorded which). The rearrangement links TRBV7-6 to TRBJ2-7; TRBD2 matches 8 bases. CDR3 protein: CASSLGGLAGSYEQYF. DNA for the CDR3: TGTGCCAGCAGCTTAGGGGGCCTAGCGGGTTCCTACGAGCAGTACTTC.